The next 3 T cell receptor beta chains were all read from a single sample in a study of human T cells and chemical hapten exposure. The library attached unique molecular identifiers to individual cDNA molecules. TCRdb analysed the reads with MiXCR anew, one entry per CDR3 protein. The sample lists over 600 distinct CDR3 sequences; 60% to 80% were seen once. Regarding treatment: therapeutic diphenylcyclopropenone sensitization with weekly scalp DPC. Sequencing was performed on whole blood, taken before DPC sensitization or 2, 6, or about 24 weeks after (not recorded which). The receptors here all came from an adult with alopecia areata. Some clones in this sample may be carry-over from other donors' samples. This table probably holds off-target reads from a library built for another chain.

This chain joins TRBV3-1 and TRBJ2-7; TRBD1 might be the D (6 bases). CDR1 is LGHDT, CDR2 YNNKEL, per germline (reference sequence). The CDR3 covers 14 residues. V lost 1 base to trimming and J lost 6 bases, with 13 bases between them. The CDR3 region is CASSQGGTSREQYF. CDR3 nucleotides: TGTGCCAGCAGCCAAGGTGGGACATCCCGCGAGCAGTACTTC.

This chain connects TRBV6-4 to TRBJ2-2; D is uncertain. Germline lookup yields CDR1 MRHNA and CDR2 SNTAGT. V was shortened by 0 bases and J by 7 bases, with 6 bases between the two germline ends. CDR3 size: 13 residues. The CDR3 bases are TGTGCCAGCAGTGACTCGAGTCGCGGGGAGCTGTTTTTT. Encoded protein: CASSDSSRGELFF.

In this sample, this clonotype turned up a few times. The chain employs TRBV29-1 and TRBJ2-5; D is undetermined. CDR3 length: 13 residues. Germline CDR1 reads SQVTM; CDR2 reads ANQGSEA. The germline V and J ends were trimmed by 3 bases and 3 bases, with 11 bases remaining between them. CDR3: CSVDRAVEETQYF. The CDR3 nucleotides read TGCAGCGTTGATCGAGCAGTCGAAGAGACCCAGTACTTC. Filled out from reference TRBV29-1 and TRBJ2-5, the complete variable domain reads SAVISQKPSRDICQRGTSLTIQCQVDSQVTMMFWYRQQPGQSLTLIATANQGSEATYESGFVIDKFPISRPNLTFSTLTVSNMSPEDSSIYLCSVDRAVEETQYFGPGTRLLVL.